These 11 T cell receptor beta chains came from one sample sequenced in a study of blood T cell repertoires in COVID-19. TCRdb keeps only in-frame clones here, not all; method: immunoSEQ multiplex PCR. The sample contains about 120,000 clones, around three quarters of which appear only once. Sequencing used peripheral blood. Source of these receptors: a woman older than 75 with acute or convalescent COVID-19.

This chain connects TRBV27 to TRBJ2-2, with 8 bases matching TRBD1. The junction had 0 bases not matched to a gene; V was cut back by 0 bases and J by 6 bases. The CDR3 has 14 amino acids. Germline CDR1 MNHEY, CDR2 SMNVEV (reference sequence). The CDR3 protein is CASSLSTGAGELFF. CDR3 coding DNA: TGTGCCAGCAGTTTATCGACAGGGGCCGGGGAGCTGTTTTTT.

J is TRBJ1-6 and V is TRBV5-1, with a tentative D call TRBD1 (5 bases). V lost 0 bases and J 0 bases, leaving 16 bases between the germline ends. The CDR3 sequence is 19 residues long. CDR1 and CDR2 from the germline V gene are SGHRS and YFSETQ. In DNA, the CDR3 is TGCGCCAGCAGCTTGGCCGCCGGACACCTTAGCTCCTATAATTCACCCCTCCACTTT. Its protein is CASSLAAGHLSSYNSPLHF.

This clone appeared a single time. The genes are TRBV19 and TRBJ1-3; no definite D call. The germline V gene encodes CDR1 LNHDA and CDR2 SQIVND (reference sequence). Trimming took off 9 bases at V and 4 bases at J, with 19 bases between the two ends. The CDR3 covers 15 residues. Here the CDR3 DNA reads TGTGCCAGCGCACCTGGACCGGGAAAAGGAAACACCATATATTTT. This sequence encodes CASAPGPGKGNTIYF.

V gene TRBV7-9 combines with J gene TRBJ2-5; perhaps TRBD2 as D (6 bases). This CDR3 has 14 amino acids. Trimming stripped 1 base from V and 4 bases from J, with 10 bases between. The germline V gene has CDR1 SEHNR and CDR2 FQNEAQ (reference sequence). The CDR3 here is CASSLGGEVETQYF. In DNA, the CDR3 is TGTGCCAGCAGCTTAGGGGGGGAGGTAGAGACCCAGTACTTC.

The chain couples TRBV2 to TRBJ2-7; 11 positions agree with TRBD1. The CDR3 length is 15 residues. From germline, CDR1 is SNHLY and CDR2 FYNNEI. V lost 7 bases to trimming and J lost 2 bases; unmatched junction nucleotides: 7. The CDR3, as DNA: TGTGCCAGCAAAGGACAGGGGGCGAATACCTACGAGCAGTACTTC. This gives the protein CASKGQGANTYEQYF.

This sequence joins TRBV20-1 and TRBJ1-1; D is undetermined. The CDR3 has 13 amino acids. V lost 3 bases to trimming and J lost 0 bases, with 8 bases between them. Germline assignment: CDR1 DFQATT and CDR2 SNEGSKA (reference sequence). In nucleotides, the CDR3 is TGCAGTGCTAGTAACAGAATGAACACTGAAGCTTTCTTT. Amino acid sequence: CSASNRMNTEAFF.

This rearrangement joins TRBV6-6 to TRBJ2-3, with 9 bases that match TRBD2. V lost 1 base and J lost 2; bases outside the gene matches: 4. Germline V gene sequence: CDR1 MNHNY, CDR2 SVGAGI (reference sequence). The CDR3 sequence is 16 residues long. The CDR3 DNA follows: TGTGCCAGCAGTTACTACGGGACTAGCACCACAGATACGCAGTATTTT. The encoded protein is CASSYYGTSTTDTQYF.

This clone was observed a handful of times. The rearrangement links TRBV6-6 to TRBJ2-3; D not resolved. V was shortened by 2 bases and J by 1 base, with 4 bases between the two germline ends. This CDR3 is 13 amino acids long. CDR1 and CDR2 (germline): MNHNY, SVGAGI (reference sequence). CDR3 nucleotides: TGTGCCAGCAGTTACCCAGGCACAGATACGCAGTATTTT. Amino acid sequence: CASSYPGTDTQYF.

The CDR3 DNA reads TGTGCCAGTGGTCTTGGGGGCGACAATGAGCAGTTCTTC. Its protein is CASGLGGDNEQFF. This chain links TRBV6-4 with TRBJ2-1; D is possibly TRBD1 (6 bases). In germline, CDR1 is MRHNA, CDR2 SNTAGT. The CDR3 contains 13 residues. V lost 9 bases and J 5 bases, leaving 14 bases between the germline ends.

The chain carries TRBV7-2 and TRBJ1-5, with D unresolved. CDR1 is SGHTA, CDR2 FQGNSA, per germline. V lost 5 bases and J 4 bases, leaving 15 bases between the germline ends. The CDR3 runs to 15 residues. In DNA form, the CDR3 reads TGTGCCAGCAGCCCCCCCGGGAAGGGAAATCAGCCCCAGCATTTT. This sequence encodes CASSPPGKGNQPQHF.

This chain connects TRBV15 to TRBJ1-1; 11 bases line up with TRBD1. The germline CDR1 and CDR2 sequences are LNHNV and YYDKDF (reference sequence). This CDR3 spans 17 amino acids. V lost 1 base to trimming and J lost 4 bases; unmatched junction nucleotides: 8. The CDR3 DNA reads TGTGCCACCAGCAGAGCCAGGACAGGGGGCAGTGGCACTGAAGCTTTCTTT. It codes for CATSRARTGGSGTEAFF.